This TCR beta chain was retrieved from a study of T-cell reconstitution after alpha-beta-depleted transplantation in children. The study's findings and limits: When one year had passed after transplant, most T-cell counts and diversity came from newly produced T cells. It was reported that alpha-beta T cells came from several hundred expanded graft clones (about two months after transplant).

With 6 bases removed from V and 0 bases from J, the gap between germline ends came to 9 bases. CDR1 is MNHNS and CDR2 is SASEGT in the germline V gene. The CDR3 has 15 residues. This clonotype was counted many times. What it recognizes is unknown. Unique molecular identifiers were used in preparing the TCRbeta library. TCRdb re-analysed the PCR reads in MiXCR, keeping a single row per CDR3 protein. The sample has around 110,000 distinct CDR3 sequences, around 10% seen once. V gene TRBV6-1 combines with J gene TRBJ2-6; D uncertain. Sequenced material: PBMCs, taken before TCRalphabeta/CD19-depleted stem cell transplant. The sequence was obtained from a boy under 10 years old with acute lymphoblastic leukemia, due to receive a stem cell transplant. CDR3 nucleotide sequence: TGTGCCAGCAGGGAGTTCTTCTCTGGGGCCAACGTCCTGACTTTC. Amino acid sequence: CASREFFSGANVLTF.